This entry lists 6 T cell receptor beta chains sequenced from one sample in a study of control samples from healthy donors and cancer patients. Some clones are missing from TCRdb's copy, which holds only in-frame ones; the method was immunoSEQ multiplex PCR. The sample lists about 83,000 clones, roughly 91% occurring once. Sequencing was performed on blood. Receptors originate from a man aged 45-60 years in good health.

The chain links TRBV30 to TRBJ1-6; D is undetermined. CDR1 GTSNPN and CDR2 SVGIG come from the germline V gene (reference sequence). CDR3 length: 13 amino acids. V was shortened by 2 bases and J by 5 bases, with 7 bases between the two germline ends. CDR3 residues: CAWSKGNNSPLHF. The CDR3 coding sequence is TGTGCCTGGAGTAAGGGAAATAATTCACCCCTCCACTTT.

The rearrangement links TRBV6-2 or TRBV6-3 to TRBJ2-5; possible D gene TRBD1, 6 bases. Germline CDR1 reads MNHEY; CDR2 reads SVGEGT. V was pared by 5 bases and J by 7 bases, with 14 bases between. The CDR3 covers 13 residues. CDR3: CASSGGQRGTQYF. The CDR3, as DNA: TGTGCCAGCAGTGGCGGACAGAGAGGGACCCAGTACTTC.

This clone was observed a single time. The CDR3 region is CASSTGARMNTEAFF. CDR3 nucleotide sequence: TGTGCCAGCAGCACAGGGGCGAGAATGAACACTGAAGCTTTCTTT. The chain joins TRBV7-2 to TRBJ1-1; TRBD1 agrees at 7 bases. The V and J ends lost 5 bases and 0 bases, in that order; junction bases with no gene match: 6. Germline V gene sequence: CDR1 SGHTA, CDR2 FQGNSA. The CDR3 runs to 15 residues.

In regard to this clone: Within the sample, other DNA sequences also encode this same CDR3. The V gene is TRBV7-8, the J gene TRBJ1-1, with 7 bases identical to TRBD1. There are 13 residues in the CDR3. V lost 5 bases and J lost 5; bases outside the gene matches: 5. The germline V gene encodes CDR1 SGHVS and CDR2 FQNEAQ. CDR3 bases: TGTGCCAGCAGCCCGACAGGGCTGACTGAAGCTTTCTTT. It yields the protein CASSPTGLTEAFF.

This chain joins TRBV7-2 and TRBJ2-7; D remains unclear. CDR3 length: 14 amino acids. Germline CDR1 reads SGHTA; CDR2 reads FQGNSA. Trimming left V 2 bases short and J 0 bases short, with 8 bases between. CDR3 bases: TGTGCCAGCAGCTTAAAGGGCCTCTCCTACGAGCAGTACTTC. It translates to CASSLKGLSYEQYF.

V is TRBV2 and J is TRBJ1-1; weak D call: TRBD1 (5 bases). CDR1 is SNHLY and CDR2 is FYNNEI in the germline V gene. Trimming cost V 7 bases and J 4 bases, with 13 bases left between them. The CDR3 has 13 amino acids. The CDR3, as DNA: TGTGCCAGCACCCCACAGGACCTCACTGAAGCTTTCTTT. It is translated as CASTPQDLTEAFF.